This TCR beta chain was captured in a study of blood T cell repertoires in COVID-19. TCRdb's copy holds only in-frame clones and misses some; the assay was immunoSEQ multiplex PCR. The sample lists some 240,000 clones, roughly 88% occurring once. There are 13 residues in the CDR3. The germline V and J ends were trimmed by 2 bases and 5 bases, with 12 bases remaining between them. Germline V lookup: CDR1 GTSNPN, CDR2 SVGIG (reference sequence). This receptor was identified in a woman in her thirties or forties who had been exposed to COVID-19. Sequenced material: PBMCs or T cells enriched from blood (not recorded which). This chain joins TRBV30 and TRBJ1-1, with D perhaps TRBD1 (5 bases). CDR3 in amino acids: CAWSRQGLTEAFF. CDR3 nucleotide sequence: TGTGCCTGGAGTAGGCAGGGACTGACTGAAGCTTTCTTT.